This T cell receptor (beta chain) was profiled in a study of breast tumors, draining lymph nodes, adjacent tissues. This CDR3 has 15 residues. The germline V gene has CDR1 SGHAT and CDR2 FQDESV (reference sequence). With 3 bases clipped from V and 4 bases from J, the junction kept 0 bases outside the gene matches. Each CDR3 protein is one row after TCRdb ran MiXCR on the multiplex PCR reads. The table lists approximately 23,000 distinct CDR3 sequences, 68% of them singletons, with more than 20% in the top ten. This clonotype was counted once. The receptor was isolated from a female donor with breast cancer. Some clones in this sample may be carry-over from other donors' samples. Input material: tumor-adjacent breast tissue. The genes are TRBV11-1 and TRBJ2-2, with 12 bases fitting TRBD2. CDR3 in amino acids: CASSLTSGSTGELFF. CDR3 in DNA: TGTGCCAGCAGCTTGACTAGCGGGAGCACCGGGGAGCTGTTTTTT.